Listed here are 22 T cell receptor beta chains from one sample, sequenced in a study of blood T cell repertoires in COVID-19. Some clones are missing from TCRdb's copy, which holds only in-frame ones; the method was immunoSEQ multiplex PCR. The profile covers under 250,000 clones, with 90% appearing a single time and roughly 2.6% taken by the ten largest. The sequencing sample was made of peripheral blood. These receptors originate from a man under 40 with COVID-19, enrolled during active disease.

The sample holds one count of this clone. The chain employs TRBV24-1 and TRBJ1-2; D call uncertain. This CDR3 spans 14 amino acids. Trimming took off 4 bases at V and 2 bases at J, with 10 bases between the two ends. Germline CDR1 and CDR2: KGHDR and SFDVKD. The CDR3 region is CATSDARKNYGYTF. CDR3 nucleotide sequence: TGTGCCACCAGTGACGCGCGGAAGAACTATGGCTACACCTTC.

This chain uses TRBV7-9 with TRBJ2-5; 8 bases line up with TRBD1. CDR1 and CDR2 from the germline V gene are SEHNR and FQNEAQ (reference sequence). The trim removed 5 bases at V and 4 bases at J, leaving 9 bases unmatched. There are 15 residues in the CDR3. The CDR3, as DNA: TGTGCCAGCAGCCGTGGGTCCACAGGGGGAGAGACCCAGTACTTC. This translates into CASSRGSTGGETQYF.

The genes are TRBV9 and TRBJ2-7, with D uncertain. The CDR3 consists of 12 residues. The germline gives CDR1 SGDLS, CDR2 YYNGEE. The ends were cut back, 7 bases at V and 0 bases at J, with 8 bases in the middle. As DNA, the CDR3 is TGTGCCAGCGCGACTTCCTCCTACGAGCAGTACTTC. It translates to CASATSSYEQYF.

This chain uses TRBV6-5 with TRBJ1-6; a weak D match, TRBD1 (6 bases). V lost 7 bases and J 8 bases, leaving 12 bases between the germline ends. This CDR3 is 13 amino acids long. CDR1 and CDR2 (germline): MNHEY, SVGAGI. As DNA, the CDR3 is TGTGCCAGCACTCCAGGGGTTGATTCACCCCTCCACTTT. Its translation is CASTPGVDSPLHF.

The CDR3 here is CASGLDLNTEAFF. The CDR3 nucleotides read TGTGCCAGCGGGCTGGACTTGAACACTGAAGCTTTCTTT. V usage is TRBV9 and J usage is TRBJ1-1; D is unresolved. Trimming took 7 bases from V and 0 from J, leaving 10 bases between them. Per germline, CDR1 SGDLS and CDR2 YYNGEE. The CDR3 contains 13 residues.

This chain joins TRBV30 and TRBJ1-5; TRBD1 matches 7 bases. CDR3 length: 14 residues. Per the germline V gene, CDR1 is GTSNPN and CDR2 is SVGIG (reference sequence). With 4 bases clipped from V and 6 bases from J, the junction kept 9 bases outside the gene matches. CDR3 residues: CAWIPQGGSQPQHF. The CDR3 region has the DNA TGTGCCTGGATCCCTCAAGGGGGCAGTCAGCCCCAGCATTTT.

The chain is built from TRBV9 and TRBJ1-2, with 9 bases that match TRBD1. Trimming took 1 base from V and 2 from J; bases not matched to a gene: 3. This CDR3 contains 15 residues. Germline-derived CDR1 and CDR2 are SGDLS and YYNGEE. CDR3 sequence (DNA): TGTGCCAGCAGCGTAATAGGACAGGGGAACTATGGCTACACCTTC. Translation: CASSVIGQGNYGYTF.

This clone was picked up one time. This chain joins TRBV4-3 and TRBJ2-1, with unresolved D. CDR3 length equals 13 residues. With 0 bases removed from V and 6 bases from J, the gap between germline ends came to 6 bases. From germline, CDR1 is LGHNA and CDR2 YSLEER. CDR3 region: CASSQDSGNEQFF. DNA for the CDR3: TGCGCCAGCAGCCAAGATTCCGGCAATGAGCAGTTCTTC.

The chain has TRBV7-6 and TRBJ1-1; a possible D gene is TRBD1 (5 bases). This CDR3 region has 16 residues. The ends were cut back, 5 bases at V and 0 bases at J, with 16 bases in the middle. Germline-derived CDR1 and CDR2 are SGHVS and FNYEAQ. CDR3 nucleotides: TGTGCCAGCAGCAATCTGCCGGGACTGTTGAACACTGAAGCTTTCTTT. Translation: CASSNLPGLLNTEAFF.

V usage is TRBV5-1 and J usage is TRBJ2-7; D perhaps matches TRBD1 (6 bases). The germline V gene encodes CDR1 SGHRS and CDR2 YFSETQ. V was pared by 2 bases and J by 4 bases, with 13 bases between. This CDR3 is 14 amino acids long. CDR3 in DNA: TGCGCCAGCAGCTTAGGACAGCTTATGTACGAGCAGTACTTC. It codes for CASSLGQLMYEQYF.

V gene TRBV5-1 combines with J gene TRBJ1-1, with D perhaps TRBD1 (6 bases). The CDR3 is 15 residues long. Germline V lookup: CDR1 SGHRS, CDR2 YFSETQ. The germline V and J ends were trimmed by 4 bases and 1 base, with 14 bases remaining between them. This CDR3 is CASSRQQGPNTEAFF. In DNA form, the CDR3 reads TGCGCCAGCAGCCGTCAACAGGGACCGAACACTGAAGCTTTCTTT.

V and J are TRBV18 and TRBJ1-5; 9 bases line up with TRBD1. Germline CDR1 KGHSH, CDR2 LQKENI. Trimming cost V 2 bases and J 0 bases; bases outside gene matches: 2. The CDR3 runs 16 residues. The CDR3 loop reads CASSPSGQGSNQPQHF. The CDR3 DNA is TGTGCCAGCTCACCATCGGGACAGGGTAGCAATCAGCCCCAGCATTTT. Together with reference TRBV18 and TRBJ1-5, the CDR3 gives the full variable domain: NAGVMQNPRHLVRRRGQEARLRCSPMKGHSHVYWYRQLPEEGLKFMVYLQKENIIDESGMPKERFSAEFPKEGPSILRIQQVVRGDSAAYFCASSPSGQGSNQPQHFGDGTRLSIL.

The J gene is TRBJ2-3, the V gene TRBV5-4; 15 bases fit TRBD2. The length of the CDR3 is 18 residues. V lost 4 bases and J lost 0; bases outside the gene matches: 6. Germline CDR1 is SGHNT and CDR2 is YYREEE (reference sequence). Here the CDR3 reads CASSLGTSGGTSTDTQYF. As DNA, the CDR3 is TGTGCCAGCAGCCTGGGGACTAGCGGGGGGACCAGCACAGATACGCAGTATTTT.

The genes are TRBV10-3 and TRBJ2-1, with 7 bases that match TRBD1. Germline loops: CDR1 ENHRY, CDR2 SYGVKD. This CDR3 contains 12 residues. J gave up 10 bases and V 6 bases, and 6 bases lay outside the gene matches. The DNA for the CDR3 is TGTGCCATCAGGGGGACAGCAGGCGAGCAGTTCTTC. Amino acids: CAIRGTAGEQFF.

This chain joins TRBV7-2 and TRBJ2-7; 11 bases line up with TRBD1. The germline CDR1 and CDR2 sequences are SGHTA and FQGNSA. Losses at the gene ends were 6 bases for V and 5 bases for J; bases not matched to a gene: 6. CDR3 length: 14 amino acids. The CDR3 loop is CASSFWTGGDEQYF. Here the CDR3 DNA reads TGTGCCAGCAGTTTTTGGACAGGGGGCGACGAGCAGTACTTC. The whole variable domain, remainder taken from reference TRBV7-2 and TRBJ2-7, is GAGVSQSPSNKVTEKGKDVELRCDPISGHTALYWYRQSLGQGLEFLIYFQGNSAPDKSGLPSDRFSAERTGGSVSTLTIQRTQQEDSAVYLCASSFWTGGDEQYFGPGTRLTVT.

V usage is TRBV5-1 and J usage is TRBJ2-3; perhaps TRBD1 as D (6 bases). CDR1 and CDR2 from the germline V gene are SGHRS and YFSETQ. The CDR3 has 17 amino acids. Trimming cost V 5 bases and J 0 bases, with 19 bases left between them. CDR3 sequence reads: CASRDGGSSLSTDTQYF. The CDR3 nucleotides read TGCGCCAGCAGGGATGGGGGCTCCAGTCTTAGCACAGATACGCAGTATTTT.

The J gene is TRBJ2-2, the V gene TRBV6-6, with TRBD1 matching over 8 bases. V lost 7 bases, J lost 3 bases, and 7 bases stayed unmatched. The germline V gene encodes CDR1 MNHNY and CDR2 SVGAGI (reference sequence). This CDR3 is built from 15 residues. The CDR3 spells CASNGQGVYTGELFF. In DNA form, the CDR3 reads TGTGCCAGCAACGGACAGGGCGTGTACACCGGGGAGCTGTTTTTT.

This clone was detected once. This chain links TRBV6-2 or TRBV6-3 with TRBJ1-1; 10 bases align to TRBD1. This CDR3 is built from 15 residues. The germline V gene has CDR1 MNHEY and CDR2 SVGEGT. V lost 5 bases and J lost 5; bases outside the gene matches: 8. CDR3 DNA: TGTGCCAGCAGTCAGATGGACAGGGGGTTAACTGAAGCTTTCTTT. Amino acid sequence: CASSQMDRGLTEAFF.

This chain links TRBV4-2 with TRBJ1-2; 10 positions match TRBD1. Per the germline V gene, CDR1 is LGHNA and CDR2 is YNFKEQ. The CDR3 loop spans 20 amino acids. With 0 bases clipped from V and 5 bases from J, the junction kept 18 bases outside the gene matches. The CDR3 here is CASSQEVWDRGSPIAYGYTF. CDR3 coding DNA: TGTGCCAGCAGCCAAGAAGTGTGGGACAGGGGAAGTCCAATAGCGTATGGCTACACCTTC.

The chain combines TRBV27 with TRBJ2-2; 12 bases line up with TRBD2. Germline CDR1 and CDR2: MNHEY and SMNVEV (reference sequence). The V gene end was trimmed by 4 bases and the J gene end by 7 bases; junction bases not matched to a gene: 4. The CDR3 has 15 residues. The CDR3 bases are TGTGCCAGCAGTTGGACTAGCGGGGAGATCGGGGAGCTGTTTTTT. Residues: CASSWTSGEIGELFF.

CDR3 coding DNA: TGTGCCAGCAGCGTAGATCGAGGGCCCGGACAGCCCCAGCATTTT. Translated, it gives CASSVDRGPGQPQHF. The V and J genes are TRBV9 and TRBJ1-5; no clear D gene. CDR3 length: 15 amino acids. CDR1 SGDLS and CDR2 YYNGEE come from the germline V gene. Deletions cut 0 bases from V and 7 bases from J, with 14 bases between. Drawing the rest from reference TRBV9 and TRBJ1-5, the complete variable domain is DSGVTQTPKHLITATGQRVTLRCSPRSGDLSVYWYQQSLDQGLQFLIQYYNGEERAKGNILERFSAQQFPDLHSELNLSSLELGDSALYFCASSVDRGPGQPQHFGDGTRLSIL.

This sequence joins TRBV5-1 and TRBJ2-2; 8 bases are a match to TRBD2. V gave up 4 bases and J gave up 4 bases; unmatched junction bases: 3. The germline CDR1 and CDR2 sequences are SGHRS and YFSETQ. The CDR3 loop spans 14 amino acids. The CDR3 nucleotides read TGCGCCAGCAGCCGGGGGACTAGCACCGGGGAGCTGTTTTTT. Encoded protein: CASSRGTSTGELFF.